These 2 T cell receptor beta chains were all obtained from the same sample, sequenced in a study of shared clonotypes between healthy human individuals. Terminally differentiated effector memory CD45RA+ cells were excluded from the naive CD8 cells, which were CD45RO-negative and positively selected for CCR7. Assay used: immunoSEQ multiplex PCR; TCRdb lists only in-frame clones, some missing. The table has under 2,000,000 clones, about 95% seen once; the top ten hold more than 0.95%. Sequenced material: naive CD8+ T cells sorted from blood. Receptors were obtained from a man younger than 35 in good health.

A note on this clone: The sample contains more than one DNA sequence encoding this CDR3. The V and J genes are TRBV7-9 and TRBJ2-7; weak D call: TRBD2 (6 bases). The CDR3 covers 14 residues. Trimming removed 0 bases at V and 0 bases at J, with 6 bases between. Germline V gene data show CDR1 as SEHNR and CDR2 as FQNEAQ (reference sequence). Here the CDR3 DNA reads TGTGCCAGCAGCTTAGCGGGAGGCTCCTACGAGCAGTACTTC. It is translated as CASSLAGGSYEQYF.

This rearrangement joins TRBV28 to TRBJ1-4; unclear D gene. The CDR3 length is 17 residues. V dropped 3 bases and J dropped 8 bases, with 22 bases sitting between them. Per germline, CDR1 MDHEN and CDR2 SYDVKM. As DNA, the CDR3 is TGTGCCAGCAGTTTTGCCCGCGGCAGTTCTGGTCAGGAAAAACTGTTTTTT. It is translated as CASSFARGSSGQEKLFF.